The next 32 T cell receptor beta chains were all read from a single sample in a study of cytomegalovirus exposure and HLA in healthy donors. Amplification used 60 Vbeta primers and 13 Jbeta primers. TCRdb keeps only in-frame clones here, not all; method: immunoSEQ multiplex PCR. Of about 230,000 clones in the sample, around 89% are singletons; the top ten hold more than 0.8%. What was sequenced was PBMCs. All receptors come from a woman aged 18-29 years in good health and CMV-seronegative.

The chain combines TRBV5-1 with TRBJ2-7; the match to TRBD1 covers 7 bases. Trimming took 2 bases from V and 5 from J; bases not matched to a gene: 7. CDR1 and CDR2 (germline): SGHRS, YFSETQ. The CDR3 consists of 14 residues. The CDR3 region is CASSFATGKNEQYF. DNA of the CDR3: TGCGCCAGCAGCTTTGCGACAGGGAAGAACGAGCAGTACTTC.

This chain connects TRBV9 to TRBJ1-1; D might be TRBD1 (5 bases). CDR1 is SGDLS and CDR2 is YYNGEE in the germline V gene. CDR3 length equals 16 residues. V lost 4 bases and J 3 bases, leaving 19 bases between the germline ends. Here the CDR3 reads CASSPKERVRDTEAFF. DNA of the CDR3: TGTGCCAGCAGCCCCAAGGAAAGGGTCAGGGACACTGAAGCTTTCTTT.

The genes are TRBV18 and TRBJ1-5; possibly TRBD1 for D (6 bases). V lost 2 bases and J lost 7, with 15 bases in between. Germline V CDR1 and CDR2: KGHSH, LQKENI. The CDR3 extends over 15 amino acids. CDR3 in DNA: TGTGCCAGCTCACCAGGGGTGGGGGCAAGGCAGCCCCAGCATTTT. This codes for CASSPGVGARQPQHF.

The chain couples TRBV5-5 to TRBJ2-5; no firm D call. The J call is uncertain, as TRBJ2-7 better fits the DNA end. The germline V gene encodes CDR1 SGHKS and CDR2 YYEKEE (reference sequence). This CDR3 region has 17 residues. The CDR3 nucleotides are TGTGCCAGCAGCCAAATTAAAGAGTGGGCCTTGTCCTACGAGCAGTACTTC. Its protein is CASSQIKEWALSYEQYF.

The chain has TRBV19 and TRBJ1-4; D is unresolved. The length of the CDR3 is 15 residues. V lost 5 bases, J lost 8 bases, and 18 bases lay in between. CDR1 LNHDA and CDR2 SQIVND come from the germline V gene (reference sequence). Here the CDR3 reads CASSDFPGGREKLFF. The CDR3 nucleotides read TGTGCCAGTAGTGACTTCCCCGGCGGCCGCGAAAAACTGTTTTTT.

The chain couples TRBV7-2 to TRBJ2-7; 14 bases match TRBD2. V was clipped by 5 bases and J by 5 bases; unmatched bases: 5. The CDR3 sequence is 15 residues long. In germline, CDR1 is SGHTA, CDR2 FQGNSA. CDR3 DNA: TGTGCCAGCAGCCAGACTAGCGGGGGGGCCCACGAGCAGTACTTC. Protein product: CASSQTSGGAHEQYF. Supplemented by reference TRBV7-2 and TRBJ2-7, the full variable domain reads GAGVSQSPSNKVTEKGKDVELRCDPISGHTALYWYRQSLGQGLEFLIYFQGNSAPDKSGLPSDRFSAERTGGSVSTLTIQRTQQEDSAVYLCASSQTSGGAHEQYFGPGTRLTVT.

This clone has a handful of counts. This sequence joins TRBV9 and TRBJ1-2; D is unclear. CDR1 and CDR2 (germline): SGDLS, YYNGEE. V was clipped by 2 bases and J by 8 bases, with 13 bases between them. The CDR3 spans 13 residues. The CDR3 protein is CASSVGANAGYTF. The CDR3 DNA reads TGTGCCAGCAGCGTCGGTGCCAACGCGGGCTACACCTTC.

This clone was seen just once. The chain has TRBV15 and TRBJ2-3; 10 bases are a match to TRBD2. CDR3 length: 16 residues. CDR1 and CDR2 (germline): LNHNV, YYDKDF (reference sequence). Trimming removed 4 bases from V and 1 base from J; junction bases left unmatched: 5. The CDR3 sequence is CATSIKRGGGTDTQYF. CDR3 in DNA: TGTGCCACCAGCATCAAGCGGGGGGGCGGCACAGATACGCAGTATTTT.

The chain recombines TRBV10-1 with TRBJ1-5; 7 bases map to TRBD1. The V and J ends lost 6 bases and 1 base, in that order; junction bases with no gene match: 12. The germline V gene has CDR1 WNHNN and CDR2 SYGVQD (reference sequence). This CDR3 region has 17 residues. The CDR3 sequence is CASRRDRVDLSNQPQHF. The CDR3 DNA reads as TGCGCCAGCAGACGGGACAGAGTCGACTTGAGCAATCAGCCCCAGCATTTT.

The V gene is TRBV29-1, the J gene TRBJ2-1; 9 bases match TRBD1. The V segment lost 4 bases and the J segment 6 bases; nucleotides outside the gene matches: 7. The CDR3 sequence is 14 residues long. Germline V gene sequence: CDR1 SQVTM, CDR2 ANQGSEA. CDR3 nucleotide sequence: TGCAGCGTTGTGGGGACAGGGTTGGTCAATGAGCAGTTCTTC. Residues: CSVVGTGLVNEQFF.

V usage is TRBV11-2 and J usage is TRBJ2-3; no clear D gene. Germline CDR1 is SGHAT and CDR2 is FQNNGV. The CDR3 is 14 residues long. Trimming left V 2 bases short and J 4 bases short, with 10 bases between. The CDR3 nucleotides read TGTGCCAGCAGCTTAACCCTATCCGCAGATACGCAGTATTTT. Its translation is CASSLTLSADTQYF.

The V and J genes are TRBV7-3 and TRBJ1-2, with 8 bases fitting TRBD1. The V gene end was trimmed by 5 bases and the J gene end by 5 bases; junction bases not matched to a gene: 7. The CDR3 has 14 residues. CDR1 is SGHTA and CDR2 is FQGTGA in the germline V gene. CDR3 DNA sequence: TGTGCCAGCAGCCGAACAGGGGGAGGGTATGGCTACACCTTC. Translation gives CASSRTGGGYGYTF.

The genes are TRBV6-5 and TRBJ1-2; possibly TRBD1 for D (5 bases). This CDR3 contains 14 residues. The germline gives CDR1 MNHEY, CDR2 SVGAGI. With 7 bases removed from V and 2 bases from J, the gap between germline ends came to 14 bases. CDR3 in DNA: TGTGCCAGCACCAAAGGGGCAGGGAACTATGGCTACACCTTC. It yields the protein CASTKGAGNYGYTF.

This chain links TRBV5-6 with TRBJ2-5; 8 nucleotides line up with TRBD1. The germline V gene encodes CDR1 SGHDT and CDR2 YYEEEE. The CDR3 runs to 14 residues. The V gene end was trimmed by 3 bases and the J gene end by 2 bases; junction bases not matched to a gene: 3. The CDR3 DNA is TGTGCCAGCAGCTCGCGACAGGGGCAAGAGACCCAGTACTTC. This codes for CASSSRQGQETQYF.

This clone showed up just once. This rearrangement joins TRBV7-8 to TRBJ2-1; TRBD2 aligns across 8 bases. Trimming at V came to 5 bases and at J to 16 bases, leaving 10 bases not matched to a gene. The CDR3 totals 12 residues. Looked up from germline, CDR1 is SGHVS and CDR2 is FQNEAQ. In DNA form, the CDR3 reads TGTGCCAGCAGCACGGGAGCGGGAGTTGGTTTCTTC. It is translated as CASSTGAGVGFF.

J is TRBJ1-2 and V is TRBV2; a weak D match, TRBD1 (5 bases). This CDR3 contains 13 residues. Trimming pared 6 bases from V and 1 base from J, leaving 9 bases between. In germline, CDR1 is SNHLY, CDR2 FYNNEI. The CDR3 spells CASRGGYNYGYTF. DNA of the CDR3: TGTGCCAGCAGGGGGGGGTATAACTATGGCTACACCTTC.

This sequence joins TRBV19 and TRBJ2-1; 7 bases agree with TRBD2. V lost 3 bases and J lost 2; bases outside the gene matches: 4. In germline, CDR1 is LNHDA, CDR2 SQIVND (reference sequence). The CDR3 loop spans 15 amino acids. CDR3 bases: TGTGCCAGTAGTATCGGGGGAGGGCCCTACAATGAGCAGTTCTTC. It codes for CASSIGGGPYNEQFF.

The chain is built from TRBV19 and TRBJ2-3; unclear D gene. Trimming pared 6 bases from V and 2 bases from J, leaving 9 bases between. The CDR3 has 13 residues. CDR1 is LNHDA, CDR2 SQIVND, per germline (reference sequence). CDR3 coding DNA: TGTGCCAGTAGACCCGACACCACAGATACGCAGTATTTT. Translating it yields CASRPDTTDTQYF.

The chain links TRBV6-5 to TRBJ1-5, with D possibly matching TRBD1 (5 bases). V lost 6 bases, J lost 3 bases, and 12 bases lay in between. The CDR3 has 14 amino acids. Germline CDR1 MNHEY, CDR2 SVGAGI. Here the CDR3 DNA reads TGTGCCAGCAGACCTGACAGCCTCAATCAGCCCCAGCATTTT. Its protein product is CASRPDSLNQPQHF.

This clone was seen only once. The CDR3 is CASSQEGGTIYGYTF. In DNA, the CDR3 is TGCGCCAGCAGCCAAGAGGGGGGTACCATCTATGGCTACACCTTC. The V gene is TRBV4-3, the J gene TRBJ1-2; weak D call: TRBD1 (5 bases). CDR1 and CDR2 (germline): LGHNA, YSLEER. This CDR3 has 15 residues. Trimming took off 0 bases at V and 4 bases at J, with 12 bases between the two ends.

The chain is built from TRBV7-2 and TRBJ2-3; TRBD2 aligns across 9 bases. J gave up 2 bases and V 2 bases, and 5 bases lay outside the gene matches. Germline V CDR1 and CDR2: SGHTA, FQGNSA. This CDR3 has 16 amino acids. The CDR3 nucleotides are TGTGCCAGCAGCTTATCTGCTAGCGGGACCACAGATACGCAGTATTTT. It is translated as CASSLSASGTTDTQYF.

The J gene is TRBJ2-7, the V gene TRBV9; 9 bases line up with TRBD1. Germline V CDR1 and CDR2: SGDLS, YYNGEE. This CDR3 has 15 amino acids. Trimming removed 0 bases from V and 5 bases from J; junction bases left unmatched: 6. The CDR3 here is CASSVGGTGGHEQYF. In nucleotides, the CDR3 is TGTGCCAGCAGCGTAGGCGGTACAGGGGGCCACGAGCAGTACTTC.

The gene calls are TRBV29-1 and TRBJ2-7; 7 bases align to TRBD1. Germline lookup yields CDR1 SQVTM and CDR2 ANQGSEA. V dropped 6 bases and J dropped 4; count of bases not matched to a gene: 6. This CDR3 is built from 12 residues. The CDR3 here is CSVLGQKYEQYF. The CDR3 region has the DNA TGCAGCGTCTTGGGACAGAAATACGAGCAGTACTTC.

The chain employs TRBV27 and TRBJ1-1; D ambiguous. CDR3 length equals 16 residues. Looked up from germline, CDR1 is MNHEY and CDR2 is SMNVEV (reference sequence). V lost 0 bases and J 4 bases, leaving 15 bases between the germline ends. For the CDR3, the DNA is TGTGCCAGCAGTTTATCGGGGTTGGCGGGGAGCACTGAAGCTTTCTTT. As protein: CASSLSGLAGSTEAFF.

The chain combines TRBV30 with TRBJ1-4; D unresolved. This CDR3 is built from 15 residues. The germline V gene encodes CDR1 GTSNPN and CDR2 SVGIG (reference sequence). Trimming stripped 2 bases from V and 7 bases from J, with 17 bases between. The CDR3 region has the DNA TGTGCCTGGAGTCCCTCGTGGGGAGGTAGTGAAAAACTGTTTTTT. The encoded protein is CAWSPSWGGSEKLFF.

The chain combines TRBV4-2 with TRBJ1-2, with TRBD1 identical over 8 bases. With V trimmed by 1 base and J by 10 bases, 11 bases remained unmatched. The CDR3 is 15 residues long. Germline loops: CDR1 LGHNA, CDR2 YNFKEQ. This CDR3 is CASSQVLQGALVYTF. CDR3 nucleotide sequence: TGTGCCAGCAGCCAAGTTCTCCAGGGGGCGCTGGTCTACACCTTC.

The chain employs TRBV25-1 and TRBJ1-5, with 8 bases aligning to TRBD1. Trimming took 6 bases from V and 4 from J; bases not matched to a gene: 17. The length of the CDR3 is 18 residues. CDR1 and CDR2 from the germline V gene are MGHDK and SYGVNS. The CDR3 DNA reads as TGTGCCAGCAGGGGAAAAGGCCCGGACAGGGCATGGAATCAGCCCCAGCATTTT. Translation: CASRGKGPDRAWNQPQHF.

The rearrangement joins TRBV2 to TRBJ1-1; D perhaps matches TRBD1 (6 bases). The CDR3 runs 15 residues. Trimming took off 8 bases at V and 5 bases at J, with 21 bases between the two ends. CDR1 is SNHLY, CDR2 FYNNEI, per germline. The CDR3 loop reads CASAISRGWDTEAFF. The CDR3 coding sequence is TGTGCCAGCGCAATAAGCAGGGGATGGGATACTGAAGCTTTCTTT.

This rearrangement joins TRBV5-6 to TRBJ2-5; the D gene is possibly TRBD1 (6 bases). CDR1 is SGHDT, CDR2 YYEEEE, per germline. Trimming cost V 5 bases and J 11 bases, with 19 bases left between them. This CDR3 is 13 amino acids long. CDR3 in amino acids: CASSTTGFAEQYF. For the CDR3, the DNA is TGTGCCAGCAGTACGACAGGATTCGCTGAGCAGTACTTC.

This sequence joins TRBV19 and TRBJ2-2, with a weak D call TRBD1 (5 bases). This CDR3 region has 14 residues. The V end lost 1 base, the J end lost 2 bases, and 5 bases lay between the germline ends. Germline V CDR1 and CDR2: LNHDA, SQIVND (reference sequence). Written as DNA, the CDR3 is TGTGCCAGTAGTATAGGGACAAACACCGGGGAGCTGTTTTTT. Residues: CASSIGTNTGELFF.

The chain couples TRBV18 to TRBJ2-2; D not resolved. Between the trimmed V and J ends, which lost 10 bases and 0 bases, there was a span of 9 bases. Germline-derived CDR1 and CDR2 are KGHSH and LQKENI. The CDR3 loop spans 13 amino acids. The CDR3 DNA is TGTGCCACCCAGGTTGCGAACACCGGGGAGCTGTTTTTT. This codes for CATQVANTGELFF.

This clone was counted a few times. The V gene is TRBV2, the J gene TRBJ1-1, with TRBD1 as a possible D gene (6 bases). This CDR3 has 14 amino acids. Trimming left V 6 bases short and J 4 bases short, with 15 bases between. Germline-derived CDR1 and CDR2 are SNHLY and FYNNEI. The CDR3 DNA reads as TGTGCCAGCAGCAATCAGGGGTGGGGCACTGAAGCTTTCTTT. Translated: CASSNQGWGTEAFF.